Listed below are T cell receptor beta chains from one sample, sequenced in a study of vaccination effects on CD4 cells after COVID-19. No antigen is known for these receptors. Measured with immunoSEQ multiplex PCR; TCRdb has only the in-frame clones, and not every one. The repertoire holds under 70,000 clones, with roughly 76% as singletons. The sample here was CD4+ T cells from PBMCs cultured with HCoV-OC43 spike peptides, taken before COVID-19 vaccination. The receptors originated from a human donor who received a COVID-19 vaccine. Both conserved end residues are part of each CDR3. The order of the fields is J gene, D gene, clone size, CDR3 length, V gene, CDR3 protein, CDR3 DNA. D genes are given only for firm matches. Only part of the rows carry a size: once, few, many, or a class if the clone is expanded.

j_gene: TRBJ2-3; d_gene: .; abundance: .; len: 13; v_gene: TRBV30; CDR3aa: CAWSVRGPDTQYF; CDR3nt: TGTGCCTGGAGTGTCCGGGGGCCAGATACGCAGTATTTT
j_gene: TRBJ2-5; d_gene: TRBD2; abundance: .; len: 14; v_gene: TRBV18; CDR3aa: CASSPAGGQETQYF; CDR3nt: TGTGCCAGCTCACCGGCGGGGGGACAAGAGACCCAGTACTTC
j_gene: TRBJ1-3; d_gene: TRBD1; abundance: few; len: 15; v_gene: TRBV4-1; CDR3aa: CASSQTGGSGNTIYF; CDR3nt: TGCGCCAGCAGCCAAACAGGGGGCTCTGGAAACACCATATATTTT
j_gene: TRBJ1-1; d_gene: TRBD1; abundance: .; len: 15; v_gene: TRBV6-6; CDR3aa: CASTRQGAGNTEAFF; CDR3nt: TGTGCCAGCACCCGACAGGGGGCGGGGAACACTGAAGCTTTCTTT
j_gene: TRBJ2-5; d_gene: .; abundance: .; len: 14; v_gene: TRBV6-5; CDR3aa: CASSSQLNQETQYF; CDR3nt: TGTGCCAGCAGTTCTCAGTTGAATCAGGAGACCCAGTACTTC
j_gene: TRBJ1-3; d_gene: .; abundance: .; len: 14; v_gene: TRBV30; CDR3aa: CAWSVGSDGNTIYF; CDR3nt: TGTGCCTGGAGTGTAGGGTCGGATGGAAACACCATATATTTT
j_gene: TRBJ2-6; d_gene: .; abundance: .; len: 14; v_gene: TRBV2; CDR3aa: CASGVLSGANVLTF; CDR3nt: TGTGCCAGCGGTGTGTTATCCGGGGCCAACGTCCTGACTTTC
j_gene: TRBJ1-4; d_gene: .; abundance: .; len: 15; v_gene: TRBV13; CDR3aa: CASSLAAGPNEKLFF; CDR3nt: TGTGCCAGCAGCTTAGCGGCAGGGCCTAATGAAAAACTGTTTTTT
j_gene: TRBJ1-1; d_gene: .; abundance: once; len: 15; v_gene: TRBV7-9; CDR3aa: CASSPQGLGNTEAFF; CDR3nt: TGTGCCAGCAGCCCTCAGGGACTTGGGAACACTGAAGCTTTCTTT
j_gene: TRBJ1-3; d_gene: .; abundance: .; len: 13; v_gene: TRBV19; CDR3aa: CASSRSSGNTIYF; CDR3nt: TGTGCCAGTAGTAGGAGCTCTGGAAACACCATATATTTT
j_gene: TRBJ1-2; d_gene: .; abundance: .; len: 13; v_gene: TRBV6-5; CDR3aa: CASSSPDSYGYTF; CDR3nt: TGTGCCAGCAGTTCCCCGGACAGCTATGGCTACACCTTC
j_gene: TRBJ2-3; d_gene: .; abundance: .; len: 12; v_gene: TRBV18; CDR3aa: CASSPARDTQYF; CDR3nt: TGTGCCAGCTCACCCGCCAGAGATACGCAGTATTTT
j_gene: TRBJ2-1; d_gene: TRBD1; abundance: .; len: 15; v_gene: TRBV5-1; CDR3aa: CASSPGTAQIGEQFF; CDR3nt: TGCGCCAGCAGCCCAGGGACAGCCCAAATCGGTGAGCAGTTCTTC
j_gene: TRBJ2-5; d_gene: .; abundance: .; len: 13; v_gene: TRBV7-3; CDR3aa: CASSMTPKETQYF; CDR3nt: TGTGCCAGCAGCATGACTCCTAAAGAGACCCAGTACTTC